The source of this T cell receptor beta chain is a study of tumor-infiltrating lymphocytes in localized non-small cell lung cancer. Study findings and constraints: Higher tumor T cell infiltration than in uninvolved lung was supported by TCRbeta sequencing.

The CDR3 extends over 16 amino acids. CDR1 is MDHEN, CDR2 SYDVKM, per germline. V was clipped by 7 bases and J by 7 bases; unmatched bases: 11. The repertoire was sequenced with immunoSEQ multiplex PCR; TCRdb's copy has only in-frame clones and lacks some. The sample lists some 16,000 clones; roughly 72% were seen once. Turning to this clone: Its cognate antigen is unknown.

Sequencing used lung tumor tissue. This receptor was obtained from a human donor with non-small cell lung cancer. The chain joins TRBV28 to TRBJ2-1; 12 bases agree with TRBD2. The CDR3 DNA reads TGTGCCAGCACCCCGTGGCTAGCGGGAGGGCCAAATGAGCAGTTCTTC. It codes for CASTPWLAGGPNEQFF.